The rows below give T cell receptor beta chains drawn from one sample of a study of blood T cells in healthy people across ages. TCRdb analysed the 5' RACE reads with MiXCR anew, one entry per CDR3 protein. The sample lists approximately 1.5 million distinct CDR3 sequences, about 32% occurring once. Sequenced input: blood. These receptors originate from a woman aged 25-40 years in good health. The CDR3 runs from the conserved cysteine through the conserved F or W. Each record gives: J gene, D gene, clone size, V gene, CDR3 DNA, CDR3 protein. A D gene is named only where the DNA matches it firmly. Clone sizes are given selectively: once, few, many, or a class where the clone is expanded.

j_gene: TRBJ2-3; d_gene: TRBD1; abundance: few; v_gene: TRBV5-1; CDR3nt: TGCGCCAGCAGCTTGGACAGGGGGAAGGGCACAGATACGCAGTATTTT; CDR3aa: CASSLDRGKGTDTQYF
j_gene: TRBJ2-5; d_gene: -; abundance: -; v_gene: TRBV5-6; CDR3nt: TGTGCCAGCAGCTTTTGGAACCACCAAGAGACCCAGTACTTC; CDR3aa: CASSFWNHQETQYF
j_gene: TRBJ2-2; d_gene: TRBD1; abundance: -; v_gene: TRBV6-5; CDR3nt: TGTGCCAGCAGTTTTTCGGGACAGGGGGTCACCGGGGAGCTGTTTTTT; CDR3aa: CASSFSGQGVTGELFF
j_gene: TRBJ2-7; d_gene: TRBD1; abundance: -; v_gene: TRBV28; CDR3nt: TGTGCCAGCAGTTTAGCCGACAGGGGGCAGTCATACGAGCAGTACTTC; CDR3aa: CASSLADRGQSYEQYF
j_gene: TRBJ2-3; d_gene: -; abundance: -; v_gene: TRBV28; CDR3nt: TGTGCCAGCAGTTCGGTGGGGACTTATTTATATACGCAGTATTTT; CDR3aa: CASSSVGTYLYTQYF
j_gene: TRBJ2-3; d_gene: -; abundance: many; v_gene: TRBV12-3/TRBV12-4; CDR3nt: TGCGCCAGCAGCTCCTCGGGGACAAGCACAGATACGCAGTATTTT; CDR3aa: CASSSSGTSTDTQYF
j_gene: TRBJ2-1; d_gene: -; abundance: few; v_gene: TRBV12-3/TRBV12-4; CDR3nt: TGTGCCAGCAGTTTCGGCCTTACCCCCAATGAGCAGTTCTTC; CDR3aa: CASSFGLTPNEQFF
j_gene: TRBJ2-1; d_gene: TRBD2; abundance: few; v_gene: TRBV3-1; CDR3nt: TGTGCCAGCAGCCCAGTAGCGGGAGGGATCTACAATGAGCAGTTCTTC; CDR3aa: CASSPVAGGIYNEQFF
j_gene: TRBJ2-5; d_gene: -; abundance: many; v_gene: TRBV4-1; CDR3nt: TGCGCCAGCGGCCGACAAGTGGGGCCTGAGCAGTACTTC; CDR3aa: CASGRQVGPEQYF
j_gene: TRBJ1-1; d_gene: TRBD1; abundance: -; v_gene: TRBV5-1; CDR3nt: TGCGCCAGCGCATACAGGGGTTCCACTGAAGCTTTCTTT; CDR3aa: CASAYRGSTEAFF
j_gene: TRBJ2-7; d_gene: TRBD2; abundance: many; v_gene: TRBV28; CDR3nt: TGTGCCAGCAGTTCCGGACTAGCGGGAGGCTCCTACGAGCAGTACTTC; CDR3aa: CASSSGLAGGSYEQYF
j_gene: TRBJ2-3; d_gene: TRBD2; abundance: few; v_gene: TRBV7-6; CDR3nt: TGTGCCAGCAGCTTAAAACTAGCGGGGGGGCGAGATACGCAGTATTTT; CDR3aa: CASSLKLAGGRDTQYF
j_gene: TRBJ2-1; d_gene: TRBD2; abundance: few; v_gene: TRBV2; CDR3nt: TGTGCCAGTCTAGCGGGAGAATCCTACAATGAGCAGTTCTTC; CDR3aa: CASLAGESYNEQFF
j_gene: TRBJ1-2; d_gene: -; abundance: -; v_gene: TRBV7-8; CDR3nt: TGTGCCAGCAGCGTACGAGAAGGGGGAGATGGCTACACCTTC; CDR3aa: CASSVREGGDGYTF
j_gene: TRBJ2-7; d_gene: TRBD2; abundance: -; v_gene: TRBV5-1; CDR3nt: TGCGCCAGCAGCACAGCTAGCGGGGGCTCCTACGAGCAGTACTTC; CDR3aa: CASSTASGGSYEQYF
j_gene: TRBJ2-7; d_gene: -; abundance: -; v_gene: TRBV28; CDR3nt: TGTGCCAGCAGTTTAATTGGGAGGTCCTACGAGCAGTACTTC; CDR3aa: CASSLIGRSYEQYF
j_gene: TRBJ2-3; d_gene: -; abundance: once; v_gene: TRBV20-1; CDR3nt: TGCAGTGCTAGAGATCAAGTCGGCGGACCTTCAACAAATACGCAGTATTTT; CDR3aa: CSARDQVGGPSTNTQYF
j_gene: TRBJ2-1; d_gene: -; abundance: -; v_gene: TRBV7-8; CDR3nt: TGTGCCAGCAGCTTCCGTGGGCAGGGTGGTGAGCAGTTCTTC; CDR3aa: CASSFRGQGGEQFF
j_gene: TRBJ1-2; d_gene: TRBD1; abundance: -; v_gene: TRBV7-9; CDR3nt: TGTGCCTGCAGCCTGGGACAGGGATGGGGCTACACCTTC; CDR3aa: CACSLGQGWGYTF
j_gene: TRBJ2-3; d_gene: -; abundance: few; v_gene: TRBV5-1; CDR3nt: TGCGCCAGCAGCTCGGGAGATTCGGCAGATACGCAGTATTTT; CDR3aa: CASSSGDSADTQYF
j_gene: TRBJ2-5; d_gene: -; abundance: many; v_gene: TRBV10-3; CDR3nt: TGTGCCATCAGTGAACGTGGGCACCAAGAGACCCAGTACTTC; CDR3aa: CAISERGHQETQYF
j_gene: TRBJ1-6; d_gene: TRBD1; abundance: few; v_gene: TRBV10-2; CDR3nt: TGCGCCAGCAGTGAGAGAGGGACAGGGTTTGGTGCTAATTCACCCCTCCACTTT; CDR3aa: CASSERGTGFGANSPLHF
j_gene: TRBJ2-7; d_gene: TRBD2; abundance: few; v_gene: TRBV20-1; CDR3nt: TGCAGTGCTAGAGACGGGACTAGCCGTTCCTACGAGCAGTACTTC; CDR3aa: CSARDGTSRSYEQYF
j_gene: TRBJ2-4; d_gene: -; abundance: -; v_gene: TRBV20-1; CDR3nt: TGCAGTGCTTATGACAGAGCCAAAAACATTCAGTACTTC; CDR3aa: CSAYDRAKNIQYF
j_gene: TRBJ2-7; d_gene: TRBD1; abundance: few; v_gene: TRBV6-1; CDR3nt: TGTGCCAGCAGTGAATCCCCGGGACAGACTTTCTCCGAGCAGTACTTC; CDR3aa: CASSESPGQTFSEQYF
j_gene: TRBJ2-1; d_gene: -; abundance: -; v_gene: TRBV20-1; CDR3nt: TGCAGTGCTAGAGATGGTGGAAGGGAGCAGTTCTTC; CDR3aa: CSARDGGREQFF
j_gene: TRBJ2-5; d_gene: TRBD2; abundance: -; v_gene: TRBV5-1; CDR3nt: TGCGCCAGCAGCTTATTGACTAGCGGGAGGAGGGAGACCCAGTACTTC; CDR3aa: CASSLLTSGRRETQYF
j_gene: TRBJ2-5; d_gene: -; abundance: -; v_gene: TRBV4-1; CDR3nt: TGCGCCAGCAGCCAAGATCATATGGAAGGGGCAGAGACCCAGTACTTC; CDR3aa: CASSQDHMEGAETQYF
j_gene: TRBJ2-3; d_gene: -; abundance: -; v_gene: TRBV5-1; CDR3nt: TGCGCCAGCAGCTTGGCTGGGGTCTTCTCAGATACGCAGTATTTT; CDR3aa: CASSLAGVFSDTQYF
j_gene: TRBJ1-1; d_gene: -; abundance: -; v_gene: TRBV7-9; CDR3nt: TGTGCCAGCAGCTACCCTGTGGTCACTGAAGCTTTCTTT; CDR3aa: CASSYPVVTEAFF
j_gene: TRBJ2-2; d_gene: TRBD1; abundance: -; v_gene: TRBV7-6; CDR3nt: TGTGCCAGCAGCTTTAACCGGGACAGTACGACCGGGGAGCTGTTTTTT; CDR3aa: CASSFNRDSTTGELFF
j_gene: TRBJ2-7; d_gene: -; abundance: -; v_gene: TRBV10-2; CDR3nt: TGCGCCAGCAACAACCGGGACTCCCCCTACGAGCAGTACTTC; CDR3aa: CASNNRDSPYEQYF
j_gene: TRBJ1-2; d_gene: -; abundance: -; v_gene: TRBV12-3/TRBV12-4; CDR3nt: TGTGCCAGCAGTTTTGAGGGGGTTGGGGGCTACACCTTC; CDR3aa: CASSFEGVGGYTF
j_gene: TRBJ2-2; d_gene: TRBD1; abundance: -; v_gene: TRBV5-1; CDR3nt: TGCGCCAGCAGCTTGGCAGGGGGCACCGGGGAGCGGTTTTTT; CDR3aa: CASSLAGGTGERFF
j_gene: TRBJ2-5; d_gene: -; abundance: many; v_gene: TRBV7-8; CDR3nt: TGTGCCAGCAGCTATGACAAGTACCAAGAGACCCAGTACTTC; CDR3aa: CASSYDKYQETQYF
j_gene: TRBJ2-7; d_gene: -; abundance: -; v_gene: TRBV25-1; CDR3nt: TGTGCCAGCAGTGGTGGGTTGGGTAGGGGCCACGAGCAGTACTTC; CDR3aa: CASSGGLGRGHEQYF
j_gene: TRBJ2-3; d_gene: -; abundance: few; v_gene: TRBV7-3; CDR3nt: TGTGCCAGCAGCCCCCGACAGATCACAGATACGCAGTATTTT; CDR3aa: CASSPRQITDTQYF